What follows is one T cell receptor (beta chain) and its context. Its antigen is still unknown. No base quality values were provided; no much bigger clone lies one nucleotide off. This sample stems from a study of T cells in localized non-small cell lung cancer (dated by TCRdb to the early 2020s). With respect to the entire study: Comparing tumors with uninvolved tumor-adjacent lungs, the study looked at the T cell repertoires of 200 to 250 patients with early-stage NSCLC. A mean age of around 66 years was recorded for the NSCLC patients, of whom 120 to 150 were male and 85 to 110 were female. The cohort was made up of fewer than 250 treatment-naive NSCLC patients whose localized lung tumors had been resected. Beyond this particular receptor, the publication reports: Longer overall survival was associated with higher blood T cell density, whereas shorter survival was associated with higher adjacent-lung clonality. The highest T cell clonality was observed in uninvolved tumor-adjacent lung, where clonality exceeded that of tumor, suggesting that antigenic responses were more focused in uninvolved tumor-adjacent lung. A median of approximately 53 of the top 100 tumor clones turned up in the paired uninvolved adjacent lung, and under 30 of those clones also ranked among the top 100 of that same adjacent lung. Since the design was exploratory, TCR variables were selected using unadjusted p-values with no false-discovery rate correction. Because multi-region tumor sequencing was not done, intratumor heterogeneity could not be ruled out.

The immunoSEQ Assay was used to sequence TCR beta CDR3 regions from DNA. The authors processed their data as follows. T cell density was computed as TCR beta template counts normalized to usable DNA estimated by amplifying housekeeping genes. The preseqR package was used to estimate richness by extrapolating to 400,000 templates for PBMC samples and to 120,000 templates for tissue samples. Clonality was defined as one minus Pielou's evenness. Differential abundance testing on productive amino-acid clonotypes, with a minimum total count of 5 and an alpha of 0.1, was used to identify tissue-enriched TCRs. Repertoire overlap between compartments was quantified with the Jaccard Index and Morisita Overlap Index. GLIPH grouped TCR beta CDR3s together with public tetramer-defined viral CDR3s, and a viral motif had to include at least three viral sequences and show V-gene enrichment. TCRdb provides this immuneACCESS table in a form limited to in-frame rearrangements. Some clones are lacking; in checked studies, under half of them reflect an unresolved V gene, and why the rest are absent is not known. V and J calls and clone size come straight from that table; D and trimming were deduced from the DNA. Present in this sample are approximately 20,000 clones, approximately 84% of which were seen just once. The ten largest make up more than 2% of the sample.

At diagnosis, tumor, uninvolved tumor-adjacent lung and peripheral blood were collected and then preserved as a mix of FFPE and fresh-frozen material. For TCR repertoire profiling, blood samples were analyzed in the form of peripheral blood mononuclear cells. V is cut back by 5 bases and J by 4 bases, with 5 bases in the junction unmatched. From cysteine to phenylalanine, the CDR3 is 14 amino acids long. The DNA shown is the 42-base CDR3, in frame from base 1. According to the germline V gene, CDR1 reads SGHTA and CDR2 reads FQGNSA. The material sequenced was peripheral blood, taken before any cancer treatment. This clonotype was sampled from a man aged 40 to 69 with stage I lung adenocarcinoma. The sequence is built from TRBV7-2 and TRBJ1-2, with 9 middle bases fitting TRBD1. The CDR3 sequence is CASSRGTGLYGYTF. The sequenced DNA is TGTGCCAGCAGCCGTGGGACAGGGCTCTATGGCTACACCTTC.